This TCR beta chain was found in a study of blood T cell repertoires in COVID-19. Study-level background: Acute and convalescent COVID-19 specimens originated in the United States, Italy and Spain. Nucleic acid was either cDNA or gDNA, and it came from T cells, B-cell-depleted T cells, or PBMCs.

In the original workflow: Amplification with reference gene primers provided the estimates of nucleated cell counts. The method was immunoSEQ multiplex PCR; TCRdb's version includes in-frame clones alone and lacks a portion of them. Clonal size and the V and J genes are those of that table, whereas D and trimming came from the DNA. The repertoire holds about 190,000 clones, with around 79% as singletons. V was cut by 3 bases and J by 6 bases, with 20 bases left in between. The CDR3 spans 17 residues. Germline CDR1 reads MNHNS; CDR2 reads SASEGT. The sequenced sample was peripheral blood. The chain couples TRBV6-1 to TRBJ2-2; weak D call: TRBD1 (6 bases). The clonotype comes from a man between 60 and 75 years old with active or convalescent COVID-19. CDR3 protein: CASSDLRGALLSGELFF. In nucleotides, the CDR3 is TGTGCCAGCAGTGACCTCAGGGGTGCCCTGCTGTCCGGGGAGCTGTTTTTT.